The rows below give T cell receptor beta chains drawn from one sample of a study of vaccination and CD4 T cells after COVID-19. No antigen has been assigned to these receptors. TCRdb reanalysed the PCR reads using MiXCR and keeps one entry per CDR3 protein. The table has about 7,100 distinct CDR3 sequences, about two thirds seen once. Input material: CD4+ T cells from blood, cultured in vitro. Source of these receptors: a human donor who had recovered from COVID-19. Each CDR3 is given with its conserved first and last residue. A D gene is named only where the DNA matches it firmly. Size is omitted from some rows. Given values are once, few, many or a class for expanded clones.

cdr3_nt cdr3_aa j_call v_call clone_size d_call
TGTGCCACCAGTACTCCATTCCACTCCTACAATGAGCAGTTCTTC CATSTPFHSYNEQFF TRBJ2-1 TRBV24-1 once -
TGTGCCAGCAGTTCACTCGTCGGACAGGGGCGATTTGGCTACACCTTC CASSSLVGQGRFGYTF TRBJ1-2 TRBV28 - TRBD1
TGTGCCGGCAAGACCCCCCGGCCAGCGGATACGCAGTATTTT CAGKTPRPADTQYF TRBJ2-3 TRBV12-3/TRBV12-4 - -
TGTGCCAGTAGTGGGAAGACAGGGTTGAGCAATCAGCCCCAGCATTTT CASSGKTGLSNQPQHF TRBJ1-5 TRBV19 - TRBD1
TGCAGTGCTAGAGAGGTGCGACAGGGGGTGAACACTGAAGCTTTCTTT CSAREVRQGVNTEAFF TRBJ1-1 TRBV20-1 - TRBD1
TGTGCCAGTAGTCTCACTAGCGGCGGGGGCAATGAGCAGTTCTTC CASSLTSGGGNEQFF TRBJ2-1 TRBV19 few TRBD2
TGTGCCAGCAGCCAACGGATGAATCAGCCCCAGCATTTT CASSQRMNQPQHF TRBJ1-5 TRBV6-1 once -
TGTGCCAGCAGCCTAAGACAGGTAACCATGAACACTGAAGCTTTCTTT CASSLRQVTMNTEAFF TRBJ1-1 TRBV7-3 - -
TGTGCCAGCAGCTTGTGGATGGGACTCTCGCACTATGGCTACACCTTC CASSLWMGLSHYGYTF TRBJ1-2 TRBV5-4 few -
TGTGCCAGCAGCCAACAGGGGGCTCCCGTCTTGTACACCTTC CASSQQGAPVLYTF TRBJ1-2 TRBV28 once TRBD1
TGTGCCAGCAGTTACTCCCGAGGGGGGGCGGTCGATGGCTACACCTTC CASSYSRGGAVDGYTF TRBJ1-2 TRBV6-5 - -
TGTGCCAGCAAAATGGACGGGAGGGCCTACAATGAGCAGTTCTTC CASKMDGRAYNEQFF TRBJ2-1 TRBV2 few TRBD2
TGTGCCAGCAGCCGAGGACAGGGGGCGTACGAGCAGTACTTC CASSRGQGAYEQYF TRBJ2-7 TRBV25-1 - TRBD1
TGTGCCAGCAGCTTAGGGCAGGGGCACACTGAAGCTTTCTTT CASSLGQGHTEAFF TRBJ1-1 TRBV7-2 few -
TGTGCCAGCAGGCCTGTCGTGTCTACGGAGACCCAGTACTTC CASRPVVSTETQYF TRBJ2-5 TRBV27 - -
TGTGCCAGCAGCGACCCCGTGAACCGGGAGCTGTTTTTT CASSDPVNRELFF TRBJ2-2 TRBV7-3 once -
TGTGCCAGCAGCCCCCGGCGGGACAGGGTGGATGGCTACACCTTC CASSPRRDRVDGYTF TRBJ1-2 TRBV21-1 few -
TGTGCCAGCAGCGGACGACTAGCGGGAGGCAATGAGCAGTTCTTC CASSGRLAGGNEQFF TRBJ2-1 TRBV9 - TRBD2
TGTGCCAGCAGGAACAGGGGAGGCGGGTATAGCAATCAGCCCCAGCATTTT CASRNRGGGYSNQPQHF TRBJ1-5 TRBV28 - TRBD1
TGCAGCGTAACAAGGGAGCGCGGCACCGGGGAGCTGTTTTTT CSVTRERGTGELFF TRBJ2-2 TRBV29-1 medium-sized -
TGCAGTGCTAGAGACCCGGTACGGGTAGAGGCCAATGAGCAGTTCTTC CSARDPVRVEANEQFF TRBJ2-1 TRBV20-1 once -
TGTGCCAGCATCCCGGGACAGGGTAAAAACATTCAGTACTTC CASIPGQGKNIQYF TRBJ2-4 TRBV7-8 - TRBD1
TGTGCCAGCAGTAAGCGGGCACCCTACAATGAGCAGTTCTTC CASSKRAPYNEQFF TRBJ2-1 TRBV27 medium-sized -
TGTGCCAGCAGTTACTCGGGTGTCGGGACCGGCTACACCTTC CASSYSGVGTGYTF TRBJ1-2 TRBV6-5 - -
TGCAGTGCACAGGGACACCGAGCTAACTATGGCTACACCTTC CSAQGHRANYGYTF TRBJ1-2 TRBV20-1 - -
TGTGCCACCAGTGACCCGACAGAACCCCAAGAGACCCAGTACTTC CATSDPTEPQETQYF TRBJ2-5 TRBV24-1 - -
TGCAGTGCCCCGAGAGGGGAGGGAAGCAATCAGCCCCAGCATTTT CSAPRGEGSNQPQHF TRBJ1-5 TRBV20-1 - -
TGCAGTGCTTCCCCGGGACAGGGGGTAGCAGATACGCAGTATTTT CSASPGQGVADTQYF TRBJ2-3 TRBV20-1 - TRBD1
TGCGGGAACCGGGACGCCAACTATGGCTACACCTTC CGNRDANYGYTF TRBJ1-2 TRBV20-1 - -
TGTGCCAGCAGTTTAGCCGGGGCGTACAATCAGCCCCAGCATTTT CASSLAGAYNQPQHF TRBJ1-5 TRBV27 - -
TGCAGTGCTCCACAGGGGACAAGTCCCAGAAGCTCCTGTAATTCACCCCTCCACTTT CSAPQGTSPRSSCNSPLHF TRBJ1-6 TRBV20-1 - TRBD1
TGTGCCAGCAGTTACGCGACAGATAGCAATCAGCCCCAGCATTTT CASSYATDSNQPQHF TRBJ1-5 TRBV6-5 medium-sized -
TGTGCCAGCAGTTTAAGCGGGGCCTTCAATCAGCCCCAGCATTTT CASSLSGAFNQPQHF TRBJ1-5 TRBV27 - -
TGTGCCAGCAGTGACTCGACAGGGGATGGCTACACCTTC CASSDSTGDGYTF TRBJ1-2 TRBV6-4 - TRBD1
TGCAGTCCCCGGGCCCTACCCTATAATTCACCCCTCCACTTT CSPRALPYNSPLHF TRBJ1-6 TRBV20-1 - -
TGCAGTGCTACCCAAGGGGTTGGGCAGCCCCAGCATTTT CSATQGVGQPQHF TRBJ1-5 TRBV20-1 - -
TGCGCCAGCAGCCGAGGGGGGACTGTGAACACTGAAGCTTTCTTT CASSRGGTVNTEAFF TRBJ1-1 TRBV4-3 - -
TGTGCCAGCAGTGAACTAGGGCGTGACGGCGCAGAGCAGTTCTTC CASSELGRDGAEQFF TRBJ2-1 TRBV2 - -
TGTGCCAGCAGCCAAAGGGGAAATCAGCCCCAGCATTTT CASSQRGNQPQHF TRBJ1-5 TRBV7-2 - -
TGTGCCAGCAGCTTAGGTGGGGGGTATAACACTGAAGCTTTCTTT CASSLGGGYNTEAFF TRBJ1-1 TRBV7-9 once -
TGTGCCAGCAGGGGACTTGACAGGACTTTCTCCTACGAGCAGTACTTC CASRGLDRTFSYEQYF TRBJ2-7 TRBV28 - -
TGTGCCAGCAGCTTAGTTGGTCGACAGGGTGTAGCCTACGAGCAGTACTTC CASSLVGRQGVAYEQYF TRBJ2-7 TRBV7-2 - TRBD1
TGCAGTGCTAGAAGGGGACAGGGGATTAACTATGGCTACACCTTC CSARRGQGINYGYTF TRBJ1-2 TRBV20-1 - TRBD1
TGTGCCAGCAGTTACTCGACCGCAAGAACGAACACTGAAGCTTTCTTT CASSYSTARTNTEAFF TRBJ1-1 TRBV6-5 - -
TGTGCCACCAGTAAAGGATTTATAGGGAGCAATCAGCCCCAGCATTTT CATSKGFIGSNQPQHF TRBJ1-5 TRBV15 few -
TGTGTCAGCAGCTTGCGTCTGTACGAGCAGTACTTC CVSSLRLYEQYF TRBJ2-7 TRBV5-6 - -
TGCAGTGCGGTAGACCGACAGAGGGGCACAGATACGCAGTATTTT CSAVDRQRGTDTQYF TRBJ2-3 TRBV20-1 - -
TGTGCCAGCAGTCCCCGGGCAGCGGGGGATACGCAGTATTTT CASSPRAAGDTQYF TRBJ2-3 TRBV6-1 - TRBD2
TGTGCCAGCAGCGCCGGAGATCGCAATCAGCCCCAGCATTTT CASSAGDRNQPQHF TRBJ1-5 TRBV11-2 few -
TGTGCCAGCAGACATGGGACAGGGGGCTCTTACGAGCAGTACTTC CASRHGTGGSYEQYF TRBJ2-7 TRBV27 few TRBD1
TGTGCCACCAGTGATACGGAAAGGCCGGAAGATCAGTCCCAGCATTTT CATSDTERPEDQSQHF TRBJ1-5 TRBV24-1 - -
TGCGCCAGCAGCCAAAGTGGCGGGAGAGGTTCCGGGGAGCTGTTTTTT CASSQSGGRGSGELFF TRBJ2-2 TRBV4-1 - TRBD2
TGCAGTGCTCAAAACAGGGTAGGGGGAGGCTACACCTTC CSAQNRVGGGYTF TRBJ1-2 TRBV20-1 - -